This passage covers 17 T cell receptor beta chains from one sample sequenced in a study of T cells in Graves' hyperthyroidism and ophthalmopathy. TCR beta CDR3 sequences were amplified from RNA transcripts. The primer set for the first-round RT-PCR of the TCR CDR3 was HTBI. TCRdb re-called the multiplex PCR reads with MiXCR, one entry per CDR3 protein. The table shows about 420,000 distinct CDR3 sequences, with about a sixth occurring only once. The sequenced sample was blood. All receptors derive from a woman aged 18-29 years with Graves' hyperthyroidism.

This clonotype was counted ten times or more. The chain has TRBV20-1 and TRBJ1-6, with D perhaps matching TRBD1 (5 bases). The CDR3 covers 15 residues. The V end lost 3 bases, the J end lost 10 bases, and 19 bases lay between the germline ends. CDR1 DFQATT and CDR2 SNEGSKA come from the germline V gene (reference sequence). The CDR3 coding sequence is TGCAGTGCTAGCTTCGGGACGGTGGGTGAATCACCCCTCCACTTT. Translated, it gives CSASFGTVGESPLHF.

This clonotype has more than one count but fewer than ten. This may be a read error: a much more frequent sequence differs by one nucleotide. V and J are TRBV12-3 or TRBV12-4 and TRBJ2-2; D is tentatively TRBD1 or TRBD2 (5 bases each). The CDR3 sequence is 17 residues long. Trimming removed 3 bases from V and 6 bases from J, with 20 bases in between. CDR3 loop: CASSLGRDGYSAGELFF. In nucleotides, the CDR3 is TGTGCCAGCAGTTTGGGACGGGACGGTTATTCCGCCGGGGAGCTGTTTTTT.

This clonotype was observed many times. The rearrangement joins TRBV7-2 to TRBJ2-1; a weak D match, TRBD1 (5 bases). This CDR3 spans 15 amino acids. Germline loops: CDR1 SGHTA, CDR2 FQGNSA. The V end lost 1 base, the J end lost 4 bases, and 11 bases lay between the germline ends. CDR3 sequence: CASSLEGSNYNEQFF. As DNA, the CDR3 is TGTGCCAGCAGCTTAGAGGGGTCTAATTACAATGAGCAGTTCTTC. The whole variable domain, filled in from reference TRBV7-2 and TRBJ2-1, reads GAGVSQSPSNKVTEKGKDVELRCDPISGHTALYWYRQSLGQGLEFLIYFQGNSAPDKSGLPSDRFSAERTGGSVSTLTIQRTQQEDSAVYLCASSLEGSNYNEQFFGPGTRLTVL.

This clonotype was seen more than once but under ten times. This chain links TRBV9 with TRBJ2-3; D is possibly TRBD1 or TRBD2 (5 bases each). Germline V gives CDR1 SGDLS, CDR2 YYNGEE. This CDR3 region has 16 residues. Trimming removed 4 bases at V and 6 bases at J, with 21 bases between. This CDR3 is CASSRLGWDAPDTQYF. As DNA, the CDR3 is TGTGCCAGCAGCCGCTTGGGGTGGGACGCCCCCGATACGCAGTATTTT.

This clonotype was detected many times. This rearrangement joins TRBV14 to TRBJ1-2; D ambiguous. CDR3 length equals 12 residues. Germline assignment: CDR1 SGHDN and CDR2 FVKESK. With 2 bases removed from V and 4 bases from J, the gap between germline ends came to 5 bases. CDR3 in amino acids: CASSQLAYGYTF. DNA for the CDR3: TGTGCCAGCAGCCAACTCGCCTATGGCTACACCTTC.

This clonotype was recorded at least ten times. The chain combines TRBV20-1 with TRBJ2-5, with 7 positions matching TRBD1. Germline CDR1 and CDR2: DFQATT and SNEGSKA (reference sequence). CDR3 length equals 15 residues. Trimming cost V 2 bases and J 2 bases; bases outside gene matches: 8. The CDR3 reads CSARSRRTGQETQYF. Here the CDR3 DNA reads TGCAGTGCTAGATCCCGGCGGACAGGACAAGAGACCCAGTACTTC.

This clonotype was found many times. The chain recombines TRBV5-1 with TRBJ1-2; maybe TRBD1 (6 bases). From germline, CDR1 is SGHRS and CDR2 YFSETQ. Trimming shortened V by 3 bases and J by 6 bases, and 15 bases separated the two germline ends. This CDR3 has 14 residues. The CDR3 region has the DNA TGCGCCAGCAGCTCACCCACAGGGTTGAATGGCTACACCTTC. Amino acids: CASSSPTGLNGYTF.

This clonotype was observed at least ten times. CDR3: CASGKGLAANNEQFF. CDR3 nucleotide sequence: TGTGCCAGCGGCAAGGGACTAGCGGCAAACAATGAGCAGTTCTTC. The chain recombines TRBV27 with TRBJ2-1; 11 bases agree with TRBD2. J was trimmed by 5 bases and V by 8 bases; bases with no gene match: 8. The CDR3 sequence is 15 residues long. Germline loops: CDR1 MNHEY, CDR2 SMNVEV (reference sequence).

The genes are TRBV20-1 and TRBJ1-1; possible D gene TRBD1, 5 bases. Trimming shortened V by 6 bases and J by 0 bases, and 17 bases separated the two germline ends. CDR1 DFQATT and CDR2 SNEGSKA come from the germline V gene (reference sequence). The CDR3 runs to 15 residues. CDR3 nucleotide sequence: TGCAGTGCCGTTTCAGGGATGGGCATGAACACTGAAGCTTTCTTT. Amino acids: CSAVSGMGMNTEAFF.

There are many counts of this clonotype. J is TRBJ2-5 and V is TRBV14, with 8 nucleotides matching TRBD1. Germline-derived CDR1 and CDR2 are SGHDN and FVKESK. This CDR3 is built from 16 residues. V trimming: 0 bases; J trimming: 4 bases; junction bases outside the gene matches: 7. CDR3 sequence: CASSQDETGERETQYF. The CDR3, as DNA: TGTGCCAGCAGCCAAGACGAGACAGGGGAGCGAGAGACCCAGTACTTC.

This clonotype occurred many times. The chain joins TRBV7-3 to TRBJ2-3; D remains unclear. The germline CDR1 and CDR2 sequences are SGHTA and FQGTGA. The V end was cut by 6 bases, the J end by 2 bases, with 9 bases between. This CDR3 is built from 13 residues. CDR3 amino acids: CASSLGFTDTQYF. In DNA, the CDR3 is TGTGCCAGCAGTTTGGGCTTCACAGATACGCAGTATTTT.

Remarks on this clonotype: The junction departs from germline at one end; a sequencing error may be responsible. The genes are TRBV6-2 or TRBV6-3 and TRBJ2-1; 14 bases map to TRBD2. This CDR3 has 15 residues. Per the germline V gene, CDR1 is MNHEY and CDR2 is SVGEGT. The CDR3 DNA is TGTACCAGCAGTCAGGGACTAGCGGGAGTAAATGAGCAGTTCTTC. Translated, it gives CTSSQGLAGVNEQFF.

Concerning this clonotype: A much larger clone is a single base away; this may be a read error. V and J are TRBV18 and TRBJ2-5, with 9 positions matching TRBD2. Germline V gene data show CDR1 as KGHSH and CDR2 as LQKENI. Losses at the gene ends were 2 bases for V and 7 bases for J; bases not matched to a gene: 14. This CDR3 has 17 residues. CDR3 DNA sequence: TGTGCCAGCTCACCAAGAGTCGTGAGACTAGCGGAAGGGACCCAGTACTTC. Amino acid sequence: CASSPRVVRLAEGTQYF. The full variable domain, rest sourced from reference TRBV18 and TRBJ2-5, is NAGVMQNPRHLVRRRGQEARLRCSPMKGHSHVYWYRQLPEEGLKFMVYLQKENIIDESGMPKERFSAEFPKEGPSILRIQQVVRGDSAAYFCASSPRVVRLAEGTQYFGPGTRLLVL.

In its sample, this clonotype was seen many times. This sequence joins TRBV6-1 and TRBJ2-1, with 7 bases fitting TRBD1. Germline CDR1 is MNHNS and CDR2 is SASEGT. CDR3 length: 14 residues. Trimming cost V 5 bases and J 7 bases; bases outside gene matches: 8. The CDR3 DNA follows: TGTGCCAGCAGTCAAGGACAGGTTCAAAATGAGCAGTTCTTC. This encodes CASSQGQVQNEQFF.

This clonotype was seen at least ten times. The chain combines TRBV14 with TRBJ2-5, with unresolved D. The CDR3 length is 13 residues. Trimming took off 1 base at V and 3 bases at J, with 6 bases between the two ends. Looked up from germline, CDR1 is SGHDN and CDR2 is FVKESK. CDR3 sequence reads: CASSQGGKETQYF. The CDR3 DNA reads TGTGCCAGCAGCCAAGGGGGAAAAGAGACCCAGTACTTC.

This clonotype was counted at least ten times. The chain is built from TRBV6-6 and TRBJ2-5, with D perhaps TRBD1 (7 bases). With 0 bases removed from V and 1 base from J, the gap between germline ends came to 9 bases. The CDR3 consists of 15 residues. The germline V gene encodes CDR1 MNHNY and CDR2 SVGAGI (reference sequence). CDR3 residues: CASSYSQGGQETQYF. The CDR3 region has the DNA TGTGCCAGCAGTTACTCCCAGGGGGGCCAAGAGACCCAGTACTTC.

The V gene is TRBV3-1, the J gene TRBJ1-6; 7 bases align to TRBD1. V was pared by 0 bases and J by 10 bases, with 6 bases of the junction left unmatched. The CDR3 runs 15 residues. The germline gives CDR1 LGHDT, CDR2 YNNKEL (reference sequence). CDR3 in amino acids: CASSQDYRGGSPLHF. CDR3 nucleotides: TGTGCCAGCAGCCAAGATTACAGGGGCGGATCACCCCTCCACTTT.